The sequence of this T cell receptor beta chain was determined in a study of circulating CD8 cells and anti-PD-1 response in melanoma. Overall study context: Six of 13 patients had prior targeted therapy or immunotherapy; seven did not.

Study conclusions and caveats: TIGIT repertoires were least diverse, DNEG repertoires most diverse. Previously treated and treatment-naive patients were pooled together.

The QIAseq Immune Repertoire TCR panel built the libraries from about 16 ng of total RNA. TCRdb re-called the reads through MiXCR, storing one row per CDR3 protein. This sample has roughly 450 distinct CDR3 sequences, with less than 9% found just once. Sorting of live CD3+CD8+TCRalphabeta+ cells by PD-1 and/or TIGIT gave four subsets. Germline values: CDR1 SNHLY, CDR2 FYNNEI. The V end was cut by 7 bases, the J end by 0 bases, with 15 bases between. The CDR3 length is 15 residues. On this clonotype itself: The antigen remains undetermined. Likely a read error: the CDR3 ends without its conserved phenylalanine or tryptophan.

Sample: CD8+ T cells from PBMCs, taken at baseline or after one month of anti-PD-1 therapy (not recorded which). The receptor was derived from a human donor with melanoma. V usage is TRBV2 and J usage is TRBJ1-1; D unclear. CDR3 DNA: TGTGCCAGCATCCGATCGACTGAAATGAACACTGAAGCTTTCTCT. Its protein product is CASIRSTEMNTEAFS.